Listed below are T cell receptor beta chains from one sample, sequenced in a study of shared clonotypes between healthy human individuals. Sequencing used immunoSEQ multiplex PCR; TCRdb keeps in-frame clones, though not all of them. The table lists approximately 530,000 clones, 95% to 97% of them singletons. Sequenced material: naive CD4+ T cells sorted from blood. Source of these receptors: a woman aged 25 to 39 in good health. Both conserved end residues are trimmed from each CDR3. The order of the fields is J gene, V gene, CDR3 protein.

TRBJ1-1	TRBV29-1	SVEDRARTEAF
TRBJ1-1	TRBV18	ASSSRDMNTEAF
TRBJ2-2	TRBV11-2	ASSLGTSANTGELF
TRBJ1-2	TRBV5-5	ASSLAGTVSNYGYT
TRBJ2-7	TRBV9	ASSPLAGGPQEQY
TRBJ2-3	TRBV18	ASSPWDTQIPTDTQY
TRBJ1-2	TRBV6-1	ASSVSTGFYGYT
TRBJ2-7	TRBV29-1	SVRTESYEQY
TRBJ2-2	TRBV4-2	ASSQDGGPWTSGTRELF
TRBJ2-7	TRBV18	ASSPAFGYEQY
TRBJ2-4	TRBV28	ASSPRSLAKNIQY